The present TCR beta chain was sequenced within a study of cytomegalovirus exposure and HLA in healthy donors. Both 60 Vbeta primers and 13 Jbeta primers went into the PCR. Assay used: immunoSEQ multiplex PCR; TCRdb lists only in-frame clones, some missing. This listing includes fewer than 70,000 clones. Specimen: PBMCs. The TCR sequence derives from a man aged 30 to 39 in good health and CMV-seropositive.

In DNA, the CDR3 is TGTGCCAGTAGTATAGGACAGGGGAGCTACGAGCAGTACTTC. Translation: CASSIGQGSYEQYF. J is TRBJ2-7 and V is TRBV19; 8 nucleotides agree with TRBD1. The germline V gene has CDR1 LNHDA and CDR2 SQIVND (reference sequence). The ends lost 1 base at V and 3 bases at J; junction bases unmatched: 2. CDR3 length: 14 amino acids.